This TCR beta chain was documented in a study of OX40 agonist ivuxolimab in advanced cancers. For the study at large: While on treatment, patients had intravenous ivuxolimab at 0.01 to 10 mg/kg every 2 weeks.

Study results and caveats: In the 0.1 to 3.0 mg/kg range, CD4+ and CD8+ blood T cells had expanded clonally by week 6. In general, CD8+ T cells held more expanded clones than CD4+ did, on average.

Concerning this clone itself: What it binds is unknown.

The method was immunoSEQ multiplex PCR; TCRdb's version includes in-frame clones alone and lacks a portion of them. The data hold some 43,000 clones, with about 95% observed a single time. CDR1 is SEHNR, CDR2 FQNEAQ, per germline (reference sequence). Trimming at V came to 10 bases and at J to 1 base, leaving 11 bases not matched to a gene. The CDR3 is 17 residues long. The origin of this receptor is an adult with an advanced solid tumor such as melanoma, head and neck, liver or kidney cancer. The V gene is TRBV7-9, the J gene TRBJ1-3, with 12 bases fitting TRBD1. The sample consisted of CD4+ or CD8+ T cells sorted from blood, taken in a trial of the OX40 agonist ivuxolimab. The CDR3 bases are TGTGCCACGACCGGGACAGGGGGCCTTCCGTCTGGAAACACCATATATTTT. Translating it yields CATTGTGGLPSGNTIYF.